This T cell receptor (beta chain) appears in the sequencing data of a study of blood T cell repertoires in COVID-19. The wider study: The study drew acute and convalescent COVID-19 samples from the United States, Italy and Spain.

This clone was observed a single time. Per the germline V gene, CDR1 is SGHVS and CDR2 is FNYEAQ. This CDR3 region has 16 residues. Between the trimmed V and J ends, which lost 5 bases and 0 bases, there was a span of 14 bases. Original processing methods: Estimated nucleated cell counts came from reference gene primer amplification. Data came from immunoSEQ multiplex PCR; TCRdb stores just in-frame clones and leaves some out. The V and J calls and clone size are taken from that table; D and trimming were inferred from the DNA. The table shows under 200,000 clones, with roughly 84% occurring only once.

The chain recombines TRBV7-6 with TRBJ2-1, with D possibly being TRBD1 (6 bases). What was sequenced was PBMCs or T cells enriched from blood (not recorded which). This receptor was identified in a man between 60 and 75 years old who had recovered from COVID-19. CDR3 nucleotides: TGTGCCAGCAGCGTACGGACAGCGAGCTCCTACAATGAGCAGTTCTTC. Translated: CASSVRTASSYNEQFF.